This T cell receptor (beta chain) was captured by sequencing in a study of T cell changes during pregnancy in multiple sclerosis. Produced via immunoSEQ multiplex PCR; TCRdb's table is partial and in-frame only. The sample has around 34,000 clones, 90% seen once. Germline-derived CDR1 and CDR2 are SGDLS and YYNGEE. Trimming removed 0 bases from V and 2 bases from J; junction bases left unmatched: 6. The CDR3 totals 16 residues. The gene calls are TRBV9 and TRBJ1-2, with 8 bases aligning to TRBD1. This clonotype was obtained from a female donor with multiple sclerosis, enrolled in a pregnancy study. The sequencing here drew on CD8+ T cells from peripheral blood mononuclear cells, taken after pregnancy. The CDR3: CASSVGGTGVNYGYTF. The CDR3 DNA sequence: TGTGCCAGCAGCGTAGGAGGGACAGGCGTCAACTATGGCTACACCTTC. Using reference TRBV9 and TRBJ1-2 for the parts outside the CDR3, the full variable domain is DSGVTQTPKHLITATGQRVTLRCSPRSGDLSVYWYQQSLDQGLQFLIQYYNGEERAKGNILERFSAQQFPDLHSELNLSSLELGDSALYFCASSVGGTGVNYGYTFGSGTRLTVV.